What follows describes a single TCR beta chain. Germline V lookup: CDR1 KGHDR, CDR2 SFDVKD. The V gene lost 3 bases and the J gene lost 7 bases, with 14 bases spanning the gap. This CDR3 region has 14 residues. RNA transcripts provided the source from which TCR beta CDR3 regions were amplified. In the first-round RT-PCR of the TCR CDR3, the HTBI primer set was used. A single record per CDR3 protein comes from TCRdb applying MiXCR to the multiplex PCR reads. The table includes about 330,000 distinct CDR3 sequences, roughly an eighth detected once. This specimen belongs to a study of T cells in Graves' hyperthyroidism and ophthalmopathy.

The chain carries TRBV24-1 and TRBJ1-2; D not resolved. The receptor comes from a middle-aged woman with Graves' ophthalmopathy. Sequencing used blood. The CDR3 DNA is TGTGCCACCAGTGATACCGGGTTCCATGCTGGCTACACCTTC. Translation gives CATSDTGFHAGYTF.